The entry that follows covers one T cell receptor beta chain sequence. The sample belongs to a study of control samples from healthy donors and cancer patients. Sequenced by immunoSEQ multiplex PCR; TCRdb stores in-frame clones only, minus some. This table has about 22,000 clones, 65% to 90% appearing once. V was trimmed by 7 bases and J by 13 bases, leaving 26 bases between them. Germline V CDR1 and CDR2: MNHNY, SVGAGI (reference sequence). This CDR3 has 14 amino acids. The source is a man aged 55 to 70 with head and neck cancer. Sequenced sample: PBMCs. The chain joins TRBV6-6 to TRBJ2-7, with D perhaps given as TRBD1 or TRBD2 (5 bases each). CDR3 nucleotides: TGTGCCAGCACCGAGAATCCCGGGGCCCGAACGGGCTACTTC. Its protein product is CASTENPGARTGYF.